These 11 T cell receptor beta chains share one sample of origin, sequenced in a study of T cell responses to AZD1222 COVID-19 vaccine. TCRdb's table, derived via immunoSEQ multiplex PCR, lists solely in-frame clones and lacks some. The table records about 200,000 clones, roughly 94% of them present only once. The specimen was peripheral blood, collected 28 days after the second dose of the MenACWY control vaccine. All receptors come from an adult who received the MenACWY meningococcal vaccine as a control.

The chain couples TRBV12-3 or TRBV12-4 to TRBJ1-2, with D maybe TRBD1 (6 bases). This CDR3 comprises 13 residues. V was trimmed by 6 bases and J by 8 bases, leaving 16 bases between them. CDR3 bases: TGTGCCAGCAGCTGGGCGAGGGGGGGCGGCTACACCTTC. Residues: CASSWARGGGYTF.

V is TRBV18 and J is TRBJ1-1, with TRBD1 matching over 9 bases. The CDR3 extends over 15 amino acids. Germline CDR1 is KGHSH and CDR2 is LQKENI. Germline trimming cut 3 bases from V and 5 bases from J; bases unmatched to any gene: 7. This CDR3 reads CASSPGTGRDTEAFF. CDR3 DNA sequence: TGTGCCAGCTCACCCGGGACAGGGAGGGATACTGAAGCTTTCTTT.

The chain joins TRBV5-1 to TRBJ2-2; unclear D gene. The CDR3 sequence is 16 residues long. Germline V gene lookup returns CDR1 SGHRS and CDR2 YFSETQ. The ends were cut back, 0 bases at V and 0 bases at J, with 9 bases in the middle. The CDR3 DNA follows: TGCGCCAGCAGCTTGGGGGCGAGAACGAACACCGGGGAGCTGTTTTTT. Translation: CASSLGARTNTGELFF.

The chain has TRBV30 and TRBJ2-3; the match to TRBD1 covers 7 bases. V dropped 3 bases and J dropped 1; count of bases not matched to a gene: 4. CDR1 is GTSNPN and CDR2 is SVGIG in the germline V gene (reference sequence). The CDR3 contains 14 residues. The CDR3 DNA is TGTGCCTGGAGCGGCGGACAGGGCACAGATACGCAGTATTTT. Translating gives CAWSGGQGTDTQYF.

V and J are TRBV7-9 and TRBJ2-5; TRBD2 agrees at 16 bases. CDR1 is SEHNR, CDR2 FQNEAQ, per germline (reference sequence). The CDR3 has 18 residues. V lost 5 bases, J lost 3 bases, and 9 bases stayed unmatched. For the CDR3, the DNA is TGTGCCAGCAGCCCCGGGACTAGCGGGGGGGCGGAAAAAGAGACCCAGTACTTC. Translated: CASSPGTSGGAEKETQYF.

This clone showed up just once. The chain has TRBV5-5 and TRBJ2-2; possibly TRBD1 for D (7 bases). The CDR3 runs to 15 residues. CDR1 and CDR2 from the germline V gene are SGHKS and YYEKEE (reference sequence). V lost 0 bases to trimming and J lost 10 bases, with 16 bases between them. The CDR3: CASSLVGGGIAELFF. The DNA of the CDR3 is TGTGCCAGCAGCTTGGTTGGAGGGGGCATCGCGGAGCTGTTTTTT.

In this sample, this clone turned up once. The V call is TRBV2, the J call TRBJ2-7; 10 bases are a match to TRBD2. CDR3 size: 16 residues. With V trimmed by 1 base and J by 4 bases, 7 bases remained unmatched. Germline V gene lookup returns CDR1 SNHLY and CDR2 FYNNEI. The CDR3 region is CASSEDGLAGAYEQYF. CDR3 DNA sequence: TGTGCCAGCAGTGAAGACGGGCTAGCGGGAGCATACGAGCAGTACTTC.

The chain links TRBV18 to TRBJ2-7; D is tentatively TRBD1 or TRBD2 (5 bases each). The CDR3 is made up of 15 amino acids. Germline V gene data show CDR1 as KGHSH and CDR2 as LQKENI. The V and J ends lost 5 bases and 2 bases respectively, with 16 bases between them. CDR3 coding DNA: TGTGCCAGCTCAGCCACCGGGACGCAACCCTACGAGCAGTACTTC. Translated, it gives CASSATGTQPYEQYF. The full variable domain, with the rest looked up from reference TRBV18 and TRBJ2-7, is NAGVMQNPRHLVRRRGQEARLRCSPMKGHSHVYWYRQLPEEGLKFMVYLQKENIIDESGMPKERFSAEFPKEGPSILRIQQVVRGDSAAYFCASSATGTQPYEQYFGPGTRLTVT.

The chain carries TRBV19 and TRBJ2-1; 10 bases are shared with TRBD2. Germline V lookup: CDR1 LNHDA, CDR2 SQIVND (reference sequence). V shed 4 bases, J shed 4 bases, and the junction held 10 bases outside the gene matches. The CDR3 is 17 amino acids. CDR3 residues: CASSKSSGSVAYNEQFF. CDR3 nucleotides: TGTGCCAGTAGTAAGTCTAGCGGGAGCGTTGCTTACAATGAGCAGTTCTTC.

There are a few counts of this clone. J is TRBJ2-7 and V is TRBV28; TRBD1 aligns across 7 bases. CDR1 is MDHEN and CDR2 is SYDVKM in the germline V gene. This CDR3 region has 14 residues. The ends lost 3 bases at V and 3 bases at J; junction bases unmatched: 5. Here the CDR3 reads CASSFPDRDYEQYF. CDR3 coding DNA: TGTGCCAGCAGTTTCCCAGACAGGGACTACGAGCAGTACTTC.

This chain joins TRBV28 and TRBJ1-2; TRBD1 might be the D (6 bases). Germline assignment: CDR1 MDHEN and CDR2 SYDVKM. V shed 9 bases and J shed 8 bases, with 16 bases lying between them. The CDR3 spans 12 residues. The CDR3 region has the DNA TGTGCCAGTAAGGGTACAGGGACCGGCTACACCTTC. It codes for CASKGTGTGYTF.